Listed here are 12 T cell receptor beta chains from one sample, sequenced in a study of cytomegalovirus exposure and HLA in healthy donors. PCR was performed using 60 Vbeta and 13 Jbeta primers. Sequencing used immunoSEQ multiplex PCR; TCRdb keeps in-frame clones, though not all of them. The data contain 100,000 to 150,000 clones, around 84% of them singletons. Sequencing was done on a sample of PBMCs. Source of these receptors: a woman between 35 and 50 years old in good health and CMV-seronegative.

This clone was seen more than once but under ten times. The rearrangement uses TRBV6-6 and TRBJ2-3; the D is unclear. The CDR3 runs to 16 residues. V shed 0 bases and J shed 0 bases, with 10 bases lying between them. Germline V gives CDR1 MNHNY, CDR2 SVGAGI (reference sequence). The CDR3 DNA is TGTGCCAGCAGTTACTCAACGGTCTCCAGCACAGATACGCAGTATTTT. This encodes CASSYSTVSSTDTQYF.

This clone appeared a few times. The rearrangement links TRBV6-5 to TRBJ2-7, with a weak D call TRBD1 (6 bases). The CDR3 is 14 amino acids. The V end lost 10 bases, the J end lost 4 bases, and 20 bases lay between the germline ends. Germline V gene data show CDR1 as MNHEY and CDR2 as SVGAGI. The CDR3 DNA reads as TGTGCCACGCTGAGCAGGGGATCTGTTTACGAGCAGTACTTC. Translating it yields CATLSRGSVYEQYF.

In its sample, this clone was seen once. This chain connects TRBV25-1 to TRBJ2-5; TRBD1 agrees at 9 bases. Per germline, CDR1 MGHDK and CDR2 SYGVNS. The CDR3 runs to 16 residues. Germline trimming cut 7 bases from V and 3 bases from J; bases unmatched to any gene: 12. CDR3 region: CASTFADRGREETQYF. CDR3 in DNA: TGTGCCAGCACATTTGCGGACAGGGGAAGGGAAGAGACCCAGTACTTC.

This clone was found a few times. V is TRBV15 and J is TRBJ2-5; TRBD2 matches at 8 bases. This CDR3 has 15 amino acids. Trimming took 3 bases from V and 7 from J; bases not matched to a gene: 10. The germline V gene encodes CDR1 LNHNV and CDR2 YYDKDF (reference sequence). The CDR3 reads CATSSGRPGRGTQYF. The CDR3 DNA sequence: TGTGCCACCAGCAGTGGGAGGCCCGGGAGGGGGACCCAGTACTTC.

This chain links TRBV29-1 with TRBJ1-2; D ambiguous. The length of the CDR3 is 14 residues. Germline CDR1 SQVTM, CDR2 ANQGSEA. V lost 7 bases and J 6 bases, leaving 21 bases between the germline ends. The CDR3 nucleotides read TGCAGCGCGACGAGGGTGACCTTGCGTGATGGCTACACCTTC. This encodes CSATRVTLRDGYTF.

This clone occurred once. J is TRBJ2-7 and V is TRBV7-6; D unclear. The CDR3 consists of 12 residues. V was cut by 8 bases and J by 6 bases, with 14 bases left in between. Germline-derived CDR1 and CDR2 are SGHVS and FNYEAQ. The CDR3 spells CASSPIGLEQYF. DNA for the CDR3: TGTGCCAGCTCTCCAATTGGGCTCGAGCAGTACTTC. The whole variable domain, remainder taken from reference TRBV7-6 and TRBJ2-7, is GAGVSQSPRYKVTKRGQDVALRCDPISGHVSLYWYRQALGQGPEFLTYFNYEAQQDKSGLPNDRFSAERPEGSISTLTIQRTEQRDSAMYRCASSPIGLEQYFGPGTRLTVT.

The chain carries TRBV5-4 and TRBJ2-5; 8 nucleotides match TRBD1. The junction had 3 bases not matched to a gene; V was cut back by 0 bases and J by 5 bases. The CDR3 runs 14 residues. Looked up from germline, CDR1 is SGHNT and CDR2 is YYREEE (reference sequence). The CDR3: CASSLAGGRETQYF. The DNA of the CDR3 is TGTGCCAGCAGCTTGGCAGGGGGCCGGGAGACCCAGTACTTC.

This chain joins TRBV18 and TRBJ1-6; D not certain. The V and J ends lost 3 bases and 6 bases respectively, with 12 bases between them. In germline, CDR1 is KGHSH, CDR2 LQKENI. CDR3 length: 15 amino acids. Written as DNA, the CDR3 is TGTGCCAGCTCACCCCTAGAGGATTCTAATTCACCCCTCCACTTT. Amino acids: CASSPLEDSNSPLHF.

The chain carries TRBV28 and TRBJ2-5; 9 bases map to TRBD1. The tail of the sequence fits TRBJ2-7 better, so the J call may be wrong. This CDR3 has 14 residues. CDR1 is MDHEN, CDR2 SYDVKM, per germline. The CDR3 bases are TGTGCCAGCAGTCTACCCGGGACAGGGCACGAGCAGTACTTC. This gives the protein CASSLPGTGHEQYF.

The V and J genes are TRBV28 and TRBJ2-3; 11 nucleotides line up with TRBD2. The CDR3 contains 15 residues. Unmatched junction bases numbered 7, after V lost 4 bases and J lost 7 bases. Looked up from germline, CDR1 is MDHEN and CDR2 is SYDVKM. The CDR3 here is CASSWGASGRYTQYF. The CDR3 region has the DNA TGTGCCAGCAGTTGGGGGGCTAGCGGGAGGTATACGCAGTATTTT.

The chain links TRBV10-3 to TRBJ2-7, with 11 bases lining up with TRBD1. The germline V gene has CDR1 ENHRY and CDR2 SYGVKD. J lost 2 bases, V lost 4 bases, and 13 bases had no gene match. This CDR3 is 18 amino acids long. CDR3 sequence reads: CAISVASGKGQGAYEQYF. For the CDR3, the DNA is TGTGCCATCAGTGTCGCGTCGGGGAAGGGACAGGGGGCCTACGAGCAGTACTTC.

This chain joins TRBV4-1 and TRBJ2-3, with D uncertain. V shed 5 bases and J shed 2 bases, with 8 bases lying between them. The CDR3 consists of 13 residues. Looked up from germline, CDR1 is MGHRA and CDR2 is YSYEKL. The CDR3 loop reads CASSFLSTDTQYF. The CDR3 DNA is TGCGCCAGCAGCTTCTTATCCACAGATACGCAGTATTTT.